There are a few counts of the clone carrying this T cell receptor beta chain. As yet, its antigen is unknown. Clones were read by immunoSEQ multiplex PCR, and TCRdb kept only the in-frame ones, dropping some. There are some 58,000 clones in the sample; 81% occur only once, and 5% to 7% lies in the top ten. Time point reported: week 35, safety follow-up. One vaccine dose held 300 ug of mutant IDH1 20-mer peptide and came with topical imiquimod. Eight vaccine injections were given to patients in weeks 1, 3, 5, 7, 11, 15, 19 and 23. Germline V gene lookup returns CDR1 LGHNA and CDR2 YNFKEQ. The junction had 7 bases not matched to a gene; V was cut back by 3 bases and J by 6 bases. This CDR3 has 15 residues. These data are taken from a study of a mutant IDH1 vaccine in newly diagnosed glioma. Study-level information: Vaccines were first given 4-6 weeks after radiotherapy alone, or with temozolomide cycles. Visit V12 was at week 35; visit V13 was at week 47.

The chain combines TRBV4-2 with TRBJ1-5; 8 bases agree with TRBD1. Specimen: PBMCs, collected from a glioma patient whose treatment included an IDH1 peptide vaccine. This clonotype originated in a man aged 35 to 55 with glioma. The CDR3 sequence: CASSQTGETGQPQHF. CDR3 coding DNA: TGTGCCAGCAGCCAGACAGGGGAAACGGGTCAGCCCCAGCATTTT.